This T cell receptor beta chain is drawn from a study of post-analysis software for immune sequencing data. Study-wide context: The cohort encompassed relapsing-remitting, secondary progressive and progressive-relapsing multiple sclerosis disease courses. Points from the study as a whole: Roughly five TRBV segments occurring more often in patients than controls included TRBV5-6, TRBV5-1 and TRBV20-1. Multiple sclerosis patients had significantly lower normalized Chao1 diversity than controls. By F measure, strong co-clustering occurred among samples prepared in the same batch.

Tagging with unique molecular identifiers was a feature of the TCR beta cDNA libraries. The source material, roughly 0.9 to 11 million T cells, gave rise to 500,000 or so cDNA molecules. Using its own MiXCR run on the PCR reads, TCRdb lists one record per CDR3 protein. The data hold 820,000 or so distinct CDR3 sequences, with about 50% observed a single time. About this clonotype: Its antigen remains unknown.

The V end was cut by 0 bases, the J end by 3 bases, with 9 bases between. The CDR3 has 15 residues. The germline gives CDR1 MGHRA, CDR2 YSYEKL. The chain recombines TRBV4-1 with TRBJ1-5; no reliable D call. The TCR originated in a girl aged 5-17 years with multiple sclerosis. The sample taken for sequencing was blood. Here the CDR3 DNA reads TGCGCCAGCAGCCAAGACGGAATAGTCAATCAGCCCCAGCATTTT. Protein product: CASSQDGIVNQPQHF.